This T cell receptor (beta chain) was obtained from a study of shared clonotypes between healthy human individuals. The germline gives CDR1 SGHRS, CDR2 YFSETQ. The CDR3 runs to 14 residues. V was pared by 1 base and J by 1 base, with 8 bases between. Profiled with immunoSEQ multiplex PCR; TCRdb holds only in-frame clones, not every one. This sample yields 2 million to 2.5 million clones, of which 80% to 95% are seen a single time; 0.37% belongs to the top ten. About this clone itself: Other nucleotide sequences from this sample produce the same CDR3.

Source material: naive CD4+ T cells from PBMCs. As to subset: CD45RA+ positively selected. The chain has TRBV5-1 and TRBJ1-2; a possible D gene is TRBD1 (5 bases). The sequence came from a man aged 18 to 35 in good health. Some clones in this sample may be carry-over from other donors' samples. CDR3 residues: CASSLSQGNYGYTF. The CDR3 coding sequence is TGCGCCAGCAGCTTGTCTCAGGGTAACTATGGCTACACCTTC.